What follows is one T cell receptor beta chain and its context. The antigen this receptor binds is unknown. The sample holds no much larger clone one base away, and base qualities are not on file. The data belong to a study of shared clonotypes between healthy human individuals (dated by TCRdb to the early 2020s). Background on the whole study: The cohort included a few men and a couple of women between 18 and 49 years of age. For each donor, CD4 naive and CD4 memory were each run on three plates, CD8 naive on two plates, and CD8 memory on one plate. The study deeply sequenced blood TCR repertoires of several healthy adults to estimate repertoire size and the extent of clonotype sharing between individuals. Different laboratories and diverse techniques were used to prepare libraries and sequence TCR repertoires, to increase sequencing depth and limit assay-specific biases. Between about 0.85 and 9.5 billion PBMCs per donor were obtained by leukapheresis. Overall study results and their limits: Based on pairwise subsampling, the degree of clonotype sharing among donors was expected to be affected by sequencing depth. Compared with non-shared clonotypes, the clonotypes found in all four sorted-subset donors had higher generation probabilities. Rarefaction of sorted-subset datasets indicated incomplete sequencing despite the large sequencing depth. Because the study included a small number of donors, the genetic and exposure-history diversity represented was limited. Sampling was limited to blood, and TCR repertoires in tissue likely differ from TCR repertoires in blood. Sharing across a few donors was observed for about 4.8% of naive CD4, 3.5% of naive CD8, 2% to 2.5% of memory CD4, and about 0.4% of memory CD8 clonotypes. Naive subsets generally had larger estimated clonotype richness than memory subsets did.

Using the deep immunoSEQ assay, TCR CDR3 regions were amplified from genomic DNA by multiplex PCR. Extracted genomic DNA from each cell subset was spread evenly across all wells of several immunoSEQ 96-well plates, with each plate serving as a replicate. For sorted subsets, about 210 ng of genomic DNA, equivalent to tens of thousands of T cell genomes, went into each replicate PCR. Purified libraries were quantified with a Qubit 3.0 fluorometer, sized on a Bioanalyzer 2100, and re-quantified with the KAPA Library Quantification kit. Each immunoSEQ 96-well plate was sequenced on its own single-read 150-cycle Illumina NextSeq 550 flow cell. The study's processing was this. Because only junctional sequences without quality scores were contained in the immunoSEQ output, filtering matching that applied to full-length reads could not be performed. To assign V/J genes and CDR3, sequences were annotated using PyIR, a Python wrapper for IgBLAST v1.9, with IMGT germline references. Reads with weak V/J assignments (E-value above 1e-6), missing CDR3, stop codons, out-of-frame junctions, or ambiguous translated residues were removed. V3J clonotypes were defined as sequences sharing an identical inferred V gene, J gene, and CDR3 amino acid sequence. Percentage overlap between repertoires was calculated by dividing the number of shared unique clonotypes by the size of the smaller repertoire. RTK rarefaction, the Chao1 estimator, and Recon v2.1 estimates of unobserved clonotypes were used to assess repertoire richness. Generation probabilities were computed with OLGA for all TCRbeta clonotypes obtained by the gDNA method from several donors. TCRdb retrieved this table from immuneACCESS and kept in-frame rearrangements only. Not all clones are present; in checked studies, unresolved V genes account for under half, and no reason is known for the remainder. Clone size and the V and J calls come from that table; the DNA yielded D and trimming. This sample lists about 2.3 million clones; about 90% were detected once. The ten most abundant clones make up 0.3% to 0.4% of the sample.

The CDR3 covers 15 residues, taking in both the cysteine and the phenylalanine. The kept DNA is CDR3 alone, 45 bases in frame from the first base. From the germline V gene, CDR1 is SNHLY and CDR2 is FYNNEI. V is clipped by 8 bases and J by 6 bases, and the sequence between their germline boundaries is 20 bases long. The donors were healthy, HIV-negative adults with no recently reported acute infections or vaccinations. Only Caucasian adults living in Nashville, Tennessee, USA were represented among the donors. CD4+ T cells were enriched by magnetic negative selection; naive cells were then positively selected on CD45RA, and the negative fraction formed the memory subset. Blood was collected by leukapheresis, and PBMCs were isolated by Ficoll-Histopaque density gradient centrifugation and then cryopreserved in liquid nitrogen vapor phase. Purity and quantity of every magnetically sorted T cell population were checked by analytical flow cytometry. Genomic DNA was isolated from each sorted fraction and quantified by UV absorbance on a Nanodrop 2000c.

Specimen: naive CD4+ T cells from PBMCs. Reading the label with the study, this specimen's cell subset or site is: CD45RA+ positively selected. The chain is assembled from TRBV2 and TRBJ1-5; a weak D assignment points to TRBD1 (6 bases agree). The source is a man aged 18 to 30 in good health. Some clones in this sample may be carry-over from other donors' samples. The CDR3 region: CASGGTGGARQPQHF. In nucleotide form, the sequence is TGTGCCAGCGGTGGGACGGGGGGGGCGCGTCAGCCCCAGCATTTT.